This T cell receptor (beta chain) was found in a study of T cell changes during pregnancy in multiple sclerosis. Clones were read by immunoSEQ multiplex PCR, and TCRdb kept only the in-frame ones, dropping some. The data contain 45,000 to 65,000 clones, approximately 94% of them singletons. Germline-derived CDR1 and CDR2 are GTSNPN and SVGIG (reference sequence). Trimming took 2 bases from V and 0 from J, leaving 10 bases between them. This CDR3 is built from 14 residues. Source: CD8+ T cells from peripheral blood mononuclear cells, taken in the third trimester of pregnancy. This TCR came from a female donor with multiple sclerosis, enrolled in a pregnancy study. The chain has TRBV30 and TRBJ1-1; D is unclear. CDR3 coding DNA: TGTGCCTGGAGTTTCGACGGGTTGAACACTGAAGCTTTCTTT. Translation: CAWSFDGLNTEAFF.